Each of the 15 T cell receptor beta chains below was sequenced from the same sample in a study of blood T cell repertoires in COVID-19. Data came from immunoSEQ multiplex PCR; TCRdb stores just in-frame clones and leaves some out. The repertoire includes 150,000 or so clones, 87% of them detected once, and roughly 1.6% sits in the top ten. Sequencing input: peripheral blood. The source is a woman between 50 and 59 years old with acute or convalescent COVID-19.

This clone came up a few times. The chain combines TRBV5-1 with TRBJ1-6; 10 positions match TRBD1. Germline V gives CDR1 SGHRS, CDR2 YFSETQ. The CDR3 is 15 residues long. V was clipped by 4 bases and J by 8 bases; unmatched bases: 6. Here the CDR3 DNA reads TGCGCCAGCAGCAGAGGGGGGACAGGGGATTCACCCCTCCACTTT. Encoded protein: CASSRGGTGDSPLHF.

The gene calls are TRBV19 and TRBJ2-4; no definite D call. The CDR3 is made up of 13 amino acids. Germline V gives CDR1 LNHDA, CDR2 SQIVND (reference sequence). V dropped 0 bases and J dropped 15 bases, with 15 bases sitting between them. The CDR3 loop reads CASSIDAERPGYF. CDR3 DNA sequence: TGTGCCAGTAGTATAGATGCTGAACGCCCCGGGTACTTC. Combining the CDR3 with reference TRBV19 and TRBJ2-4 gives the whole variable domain DGGITQSPKYLFRKEGQNVTLSCEQNLNHDAMYWYRQDPGQGLRLIYYSQIVNDFQKGDIAEGYSVSREKKESFPLTVTSAQKNPTAFYLCASSIDAERPGYFGAGTRLSVL.

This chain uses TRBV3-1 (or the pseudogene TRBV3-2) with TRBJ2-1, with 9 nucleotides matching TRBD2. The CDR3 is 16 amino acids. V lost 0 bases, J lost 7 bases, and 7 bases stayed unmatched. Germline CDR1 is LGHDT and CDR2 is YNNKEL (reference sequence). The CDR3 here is CASSQEWREGQNEQFF. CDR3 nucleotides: TGTGCCAGCAGCCAAGAATGGCGGGAGGGCCAAAATGAGCAGTTCTTC.

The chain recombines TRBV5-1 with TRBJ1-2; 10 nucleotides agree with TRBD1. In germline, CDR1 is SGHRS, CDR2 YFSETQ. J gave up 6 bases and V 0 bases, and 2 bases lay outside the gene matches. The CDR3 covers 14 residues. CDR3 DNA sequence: TGCGCCAGCAGCTTGGGACAGGGGGCGCATGGCTACACCTTC. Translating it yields CASSLGQGAHGYTF.

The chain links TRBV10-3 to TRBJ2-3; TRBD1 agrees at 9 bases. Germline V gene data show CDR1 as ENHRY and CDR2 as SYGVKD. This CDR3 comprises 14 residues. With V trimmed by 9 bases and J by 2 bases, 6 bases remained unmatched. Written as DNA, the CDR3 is TGTGCCATAGCCGGGACAGGGTCCACAGATACGCAGTATTTT. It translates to CAIAGTGSTDTQYF.

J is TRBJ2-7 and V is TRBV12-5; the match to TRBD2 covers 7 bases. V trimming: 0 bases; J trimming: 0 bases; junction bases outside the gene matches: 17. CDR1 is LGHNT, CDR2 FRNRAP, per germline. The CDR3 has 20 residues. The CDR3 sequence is CASGLVLPPVAGVVSYEQYF. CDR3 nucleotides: TGTGCTAGTGGTTTGGTACTCCCCCCAGTCGCGGGAGTCGTCTCCTACGAGCAGTACTTC. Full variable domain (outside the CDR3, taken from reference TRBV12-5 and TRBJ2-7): DARVTQTPRHKVTEMGQEVTMRCQPILGHNTVFWYRQTMMQGLELLAYFRNRAPLDDSGMPKDRFSAEMPDATLATLKIQPSEPRDSAVYFCASGLVLPPVAGVVSYEQYFGPGTRLTVT.

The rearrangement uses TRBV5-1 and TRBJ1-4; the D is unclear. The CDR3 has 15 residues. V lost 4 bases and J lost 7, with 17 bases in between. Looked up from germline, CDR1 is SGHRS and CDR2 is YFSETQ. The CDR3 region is CASSAGTGEIEKLFF. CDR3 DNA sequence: TGCGCCAGCAGCGCGGGTACTGGGGAGATTGAAAAACTGTTTTTT.

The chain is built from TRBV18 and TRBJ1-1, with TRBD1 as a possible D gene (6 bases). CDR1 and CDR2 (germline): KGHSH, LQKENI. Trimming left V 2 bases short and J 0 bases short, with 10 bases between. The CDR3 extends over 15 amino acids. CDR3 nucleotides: TGTGCCAGCTCACCAGCAGGGGTAATGAACACTGAAGCTTTCTTT. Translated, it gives CASSPAGVMNTEAFF.

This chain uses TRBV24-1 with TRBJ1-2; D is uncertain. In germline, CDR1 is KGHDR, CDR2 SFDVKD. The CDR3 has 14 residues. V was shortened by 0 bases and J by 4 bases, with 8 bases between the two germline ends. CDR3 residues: CATSDLRRAYGYTF. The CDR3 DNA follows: TGTGCCACCAGTGATTTGCGGCGGGCCTATGGCTACACCTTC.

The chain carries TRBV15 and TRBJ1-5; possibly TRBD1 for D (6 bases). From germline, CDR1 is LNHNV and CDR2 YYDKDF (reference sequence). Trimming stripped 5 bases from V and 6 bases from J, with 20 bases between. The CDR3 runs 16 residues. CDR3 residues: CATSRLGVVGGQPQHF. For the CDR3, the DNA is TGTGCCACCAGCCGTCTTGGTGTGGTAGGGGGTCAGCCCCAGCATTTT.

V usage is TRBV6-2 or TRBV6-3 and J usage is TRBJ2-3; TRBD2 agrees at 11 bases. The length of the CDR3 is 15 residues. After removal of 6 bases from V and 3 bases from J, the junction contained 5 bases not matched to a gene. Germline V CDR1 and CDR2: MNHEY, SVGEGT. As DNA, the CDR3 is TGTGCCAGCAGCCAACTAGCGGGAGAGACAGATACGCAGTATTTT. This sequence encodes CASSQLAGETDTQYF.

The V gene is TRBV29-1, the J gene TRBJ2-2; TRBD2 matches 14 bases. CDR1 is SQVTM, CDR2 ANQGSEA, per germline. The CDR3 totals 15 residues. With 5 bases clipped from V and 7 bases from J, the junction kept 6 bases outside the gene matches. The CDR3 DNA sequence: TGCAGCGTTCCCGGGACTAGCGGGAGAGGCGGGGAGCTGTTTTTT. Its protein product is CSVPGTSGRGGELFF.

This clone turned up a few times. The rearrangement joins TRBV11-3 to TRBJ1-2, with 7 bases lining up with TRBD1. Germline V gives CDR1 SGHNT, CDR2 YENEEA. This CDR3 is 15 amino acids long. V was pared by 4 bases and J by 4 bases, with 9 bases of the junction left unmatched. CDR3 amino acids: CASSYRDSATYGYTF. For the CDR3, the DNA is TGTGCCAGCAGCTACCGGGACAGCGCAACCTATGGCTACACCTTC.

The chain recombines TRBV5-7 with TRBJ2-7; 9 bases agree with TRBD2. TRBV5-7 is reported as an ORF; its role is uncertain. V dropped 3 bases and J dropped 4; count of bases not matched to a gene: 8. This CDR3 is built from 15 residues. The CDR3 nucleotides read TGTGCCAGCAGCTCCAGGCGGGAGGGCCGGTACGAGCAGTACTTC. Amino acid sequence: CASSSRREGRYEQYF.

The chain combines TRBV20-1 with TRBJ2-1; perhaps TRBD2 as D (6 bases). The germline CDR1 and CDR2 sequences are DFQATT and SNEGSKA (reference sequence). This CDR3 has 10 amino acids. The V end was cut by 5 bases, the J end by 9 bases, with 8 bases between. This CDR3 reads CSASSVEQFF. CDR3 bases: TGCAGTGCTTCTAGCGTTGAGCAGTTCTTC.